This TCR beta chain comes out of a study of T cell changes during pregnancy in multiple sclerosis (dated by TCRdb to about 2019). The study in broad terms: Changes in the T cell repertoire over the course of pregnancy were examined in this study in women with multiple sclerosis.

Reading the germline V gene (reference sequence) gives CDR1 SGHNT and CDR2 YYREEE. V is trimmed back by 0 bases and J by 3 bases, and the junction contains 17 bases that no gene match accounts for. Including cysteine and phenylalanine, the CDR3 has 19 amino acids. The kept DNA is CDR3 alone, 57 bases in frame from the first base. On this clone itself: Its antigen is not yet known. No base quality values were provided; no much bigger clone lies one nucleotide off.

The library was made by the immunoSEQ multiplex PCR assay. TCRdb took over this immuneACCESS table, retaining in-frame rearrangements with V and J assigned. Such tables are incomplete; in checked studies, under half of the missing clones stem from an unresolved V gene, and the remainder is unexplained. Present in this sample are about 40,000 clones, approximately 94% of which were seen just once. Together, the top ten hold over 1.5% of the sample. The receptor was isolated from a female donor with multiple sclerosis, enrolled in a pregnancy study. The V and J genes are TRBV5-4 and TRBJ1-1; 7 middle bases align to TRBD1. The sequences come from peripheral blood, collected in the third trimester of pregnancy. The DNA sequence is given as TGTGCCAGCAGCTTGGGGCTCCGCACAGGGGCGAAGCCCTACACTGAAGCTTTCTTT. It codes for CASSLGLRTGAKPYTEAFF.